A single sample is the source of the 30 T cell receptor beta chains below, sequenced in a study of blood T cell repertoires in COVID-19. Produced via immunoSEQ multiplex PCR; TCRdb's table is partial and in-frame only. The sample lists fewer than 20,000 clones; 91% were seen once. The sample was peripheral blood. The receptors derive from a human donor in a cohort sampled during active COVID-19.

V is TRBV3-1 (or the pseudogene TRBV3-2) and J is TRBJ1-6, with 8 positions matching TRBD1. This CDR3 spans 12 amino acids. CDR1 and CDR2 (germline): LGHDT, YNNKEL (reference sequence). With 11 bases clipped from V and 10 bases from J, the junction kept 7 bases outside the gene matches. CDR3 nucleotides: TGTGCCGCAGGCAGGGGGCTATCACCCCTCCACTTT. It translates to CAAGRGLSPLHF.

This chain uses TRBV7-2 with TRBJ1-4; D gene uncertain. Trimming stripped 1 base from V and 8 bases from J, with 17 bases between. Germline V gives CDR1 SGHTA, CDR2 FQGNSA. The CDR3 extends over 16 amino acids. The CDR3 here is CASSLVSGRLLEKLFF. The DNA for the CDR3 is TGTGCCAGCAGCTTAGTTAGTGGCAGACTCTTAGAAAAACTGTTTTTT.

The chain has TRBV11-3 and TRBJ2-2; D uncertain. Trimming stripped 5 bases from V and 3 bases from J, with 4 bases between. CDR1 and CDR2 (germline): SGHNT, YENEEA. This CDR3 contains 12 residues. CDR3 sequence: CASSPYTGELFF. The CDR3 nucleotides read TGTGCCAGCAGCCCCTACACCGGGGAGCTGTTTTTT. Together with reference TRBV11-3 and TRBJ2-2, the CDR3 gives the full variable domain: EAGVVQSPRYKIIEKKQPVAFWCNPISGHNTLYWYLQNLGQGPELLIRYENEEAVDDSQLPKDRFSAERLKGVDSTLKIQPAELGDSAVYLCASSPYTGELFFGEGSRLTVL.

CDR3 coding DNA: TGTGCCAGCAGTCCCTACTCAGGGCTTGGGGCCAACGTCCTGACTTTC. Residues: CASSPYSGLGANVLTF. The chain recombines TRBV6-2 or TRBV6-3 with TRBJ2-6, with TRBD1 as a possible D gene (5 bases). CDR1 and CDR2 (germline): MNHEY, SVGEGT. This CDR3 comprises 16 residues. Trimming took off 5 bases at V and 3 bases at J, with 14 bases between the two ends.

The chain joins TRBV6-5 to TRBJ2-3, with D perhaps TRBD1 (6 bases). The germline V gene has CDR1 MNHEY and CDR2 SVGAGI. The CDR3 totals 15 residues. Between the trimmed V and J ends, which lost 8 bases and 2 bases, there was a span of 17 bases. The CDR3 DNA follows: TGTGCCAGCGGGATTGGGGGCCTACCCACAGATACGCAGTATTTT. Its translation: CASGIGGLPTDTQYF.

The CDR3 loop reads CASSRINRASIGEQFF. The CDR3, as DNA: TGTGCCAGCAGCCGTATAAACAGGGCGTCTATCGGTGAGCAGTTCTTC. The chain is built from TRBV5-4 and TRBJ2-1, with D maybe TRBD1 (6 bases). Trimming pared 4 bases from V and 9 bases from J, leaving 23 bases between. The CDR3 length is 16 residues. Germline V gives CDR1 SGHNT, CDR2 YYREEE (reference sequence).

The chain links TRBV7-2 to TRBJ2-3, with D possibly being TRBD1 (5 bases). This CDR3 spans 17 amino acids. CDR1 is SGHTA and CDR2 is FQGNSA in the germline V gene. V lost 3 bases and J 0 bases, leaving 16 bases between the germline ends. The CDR3 DNA is TGTGCCAGCAGCTTTCTCGTAGGGGCACGGAGCACAGATACGCAGTATTTT. This codes for CASSFLVGARSTDTQYF.

This rearrangement joins TRBV4-1 to TRBJ2-2; 9 nucleotides line up with TRBD1. This CDR3 spans 18 amino acids. After removal of 1 base from V and 4 bases from J, the junction contained 10 bases not matched to a gene. Per the germline V gene, CDR1 is MGHRA and CDR2 is YSYEKL. CDR3 protein: CASSQGPTGTGSTGELFF. Written as DNA, the CDR3 is TGCGCCAGCAGCCAAGGCCCGACCGGGACAGGGTCCACCGGGGAGCTGTTTTTT.

The V gene is TRBV19, the J gene TRBJ2-1; 8 nucleotides agree with TRBD1. The CDR3 contains 13 residues. Trimming removed 5 bases from V and 6 bases from J; junction bases left unmatched: 3. Germline-derived CDR1 and CDR2 are LNHDA and SQIVND (reference sequence). The chain's CDR3 is CASSLDRGNEQFF. The CDR3 coding sequence is TGTGCCAGTAGTCTCGACAGGGGCAATGAGCAGTTCTTC.

The gene calls are TRBV5-1 and TRBJ2-5, with D possibly TRBD2 on 5 matching bases. The CDR3 extends over 14 amino acids. V lost 2 bases and J lost 5, with 13 bases in between. Germline V gene data show CDR1 as SGHRS and CDR2 as YFSETQ. In nucleotides, the CDR3 is TGCGCCAGCAGCTTCGATTCTAGCCGGGAGACCCAGTACTTC. Amino acids: CASSFDSSRETQYF.

The rearrangement links TRBV6-2 or TRBV6-3 to TRBJ1-1, with unresolved D. V was clipped by 5 bases and J by 3 bases, with 7 bases between them. Germline CDR1 and CDR2: MNHEY and SVGEGT. The CDR3 has 12 residues. The CDR3: CASSPSYTEAFF. The DNA for the CDR3 is TGTGCCAGCAGTCCCTCCTACACTGAAGCTTTCTTT.

The sample holds one count of this clone. The chain uses TRBV10-3 and TRBJ2-3; 9 nucleotides line up with TRBD1. The CDR3 consists of 15 residues. J was trimmed by 3 bases and V by 6 bases; bases with no gene match: 7. Germline values: CDR1 ENHRY, CDR2 SYGVKD. In DNA form, the CDR3 reads TGTGCCATCAGAAACCTGGGGACAGGGACAGATACGCAGTATTTT. Protein sequence: CAIRNLGTGTDTQYF.

The chain couples TRBV30 to TRBJ2-2; possibly TRBD2 for D (6 bases). The germline gives CDR1 GTSNPN, CDR2 SVGIG (reference sequence). CDR3 size: 13 residues. V was shortened by 3 bases and J by 4 bases, with 9 bases between the two germline ends. This chain's CDR3 is CAWRMGGTGELFF. As DNA, the CDR3 is TGTGCCTGGAGGATGGGGGGCACCGGGGAGCTGTTTTTT. Combining the CDR3 with reference TRBV30 and TRBJ2-2 gives the whole variable domain SQTIHQWPATLVQPVGSPLSLECTVEGTSNPNLYWYRQAAGRGLQLLFYSVGIGQISSEVPQNLSASRPQDRQFILSSKKLLLSDSGFYLCAWRMGGTGELFFGEGSRLTVL.

The V call is TRBV3-1 (or the pseudogene TRBV3-2), the J call TRBJ2-7; 11 bases match TRBD2. Germline V gene data show CDR1 as LGHDT and CDR2 as YNNKEL (reference sequence). The CDR3 is 16 residues long. V dropped 4 bases and J dropped 6; count of bases not matched to a gene: 11. DNA for the CDR3: TGTGCCAGCAGCCCCATTACTAGCGGGAGCATGGTCGAGCAGTACTTC. This encodes CASSPITSGSMVEQYF.

This clone appeared once. This chain joins TRBV11-2 and TRBJ2-7; no reliable D call. CDR3 length: 16 residues. From germline, CDR1 is SGHAT and CDR2 FQNNGV. Trimming took off 3 bases at V and 1 base at J, with 16 bases between the two ends. For the CDR3, the DNA is TGTGCCAGCAGCTTGAAGGCGGCCCGGTTATCCTACGAGCAGTACTTC. The encoded protein is CASSLKAARLSYEQYF. Full variable domain (missing parts from reference TRBV11-2 and TRBJ2-7): EAGVAQSPRYKIIEKRQSVAFWCNPISGHATLYWYQQILGQGPKLLIQFQNNGVVDDSQLPKDRFSAERLKGVDSTLKIQPAKLEDSAVYLCASSLKAARLSYEQYFGPGTRLTVT.

This rearrangement joins TRBV6-5 to TRBJ2-2; 10 bases match TRBD1. The germline V gene encodes CDR1 MNHEY and CDR2 SVGAGI. The CDR3 has 14 residues. V lost 10 bases, J lost 3 bases, and 5 bases stayed unmatched. Here the CDR3 reads CATEDRGYTGELFF. DNA of the CDR3: TGTGCCACCGAGGACAGGGGGTACACCGGGGAGCTGTTTTTT.

The chain links TRBV5-1 to TRBJ2-3; D possibly corresponds to TRBD2 (6 bases). Germline V CDR1 and CDR2: SGHRS, YFSETQ. Trimming pared 4 bases from V and 2 bases from J, leaving 11 bases between. The length of the CDR3 is 14 residues. The CDR3 DNA reads TGCGCCAGCAGCCCGGGACTCGACACAGATACGCAGTATTTT. As protein: CASSPGLDTDTQYF. Looking up the rest from reference TRBV5-1 and TRBJ2-3 gives the full variable domain: KAGVTQTPRYLIKTRGQQVTLSCSPISGHRSVSWYQQTPGQGLQFLFEYFSETQRNKGNFPGRFSGRQFSNSRSEMNVSTLELGDSALYLCASSPGLDTDTQYFGPGTRLTVL.

V and J are TRBV27 and TRBJ2-3; 7 bases align to TRBD1. V dropped 2 bases and J dropped 4; count of bases not matched to a gene: 3. Germline V gene data show CDR1 as MNHEY and CDR2 as SMNVEV (reference sequence). The CDR3 spans 14 residues. The CDR3 DNA sequence: TGTGCCAGCAGTTTAAGACAGGGTGCAGATACGCAGTATTTT. This gives the protein CASSLRQGADTQYF.

The chain links TRBV7-4 to TRBJ2-7, with 11 bases identical to TRBD2. Losses at the gene ends were 7 bases for V and 5 bases for J; bases not matched to a gene: 7. Germline V gene sequence: CDR1 SGHVT, CDR2 SQSDAQ. There are 14 residues in the CDR3. The CDR3 loop reads CASTQLAGVHEQYF. CDR3 sequence (DNA): TGTGCCAGCACCCAACTAGCGGGGGTCCACGAGCAGTACTTC.

This chain's CDR3 is CASRSPRGQDVGEPQHF. Written as DNA, the CDR3 is TGTGCCAGCAGGAGTCCTCGAGGACAGGATGTTGGAGAGCCCCAGCATTTT. The rearrangement links TRBV6-4 to TRBJ1-5, with 7 bases lining up with TRBD1. Trimming at V came to 6 bases and at J to 8 bases, leaving 19 bases not matched to a gene. Germline CDR1 is MRHNA and CDR2 is SNTAGT. The CDR3 is made up of 17 amino acids.

The chain is built from TRBV12-2 and TRBJ2-3; the table gives TRBD2 as D, unverified against the DNA. TRBV12-2 is a pseudogene locus. This CDR3 contains 15 residues. The CDR3 spells CASRSQRAGADTQYF. The CDR3 nucleotides read TGTGCAAGTCGCTCCCAACGGGCGGGCGCAGATACGCAGTATTTT.

This clone was seen once. This rearrangement joins TRBV30 to TRBJ2-1, with TRBD1 identical over 7 bases. Germline CDR1 is GTSNPN and CDR2 is SVGIG (reference sequence). J lost 9 bases, V lost 4 bases, and 6 bases had no gene match. The CDR3 extends over 12 amino acids. This CDR3 reads CAWNRGLGEQFF. The CDR3 coding sequence is TGTGCCTGGAACAGGGGATTGGGTGAGCAGTTCTTC.

CDR3 protein: CASRSGTGDAGELFF. In nucleotides, the CDR3 is TGCGCCAGCAGATCCGGGACAGGGGACGCCGGGGAGCTGTTTTTT. The rearrangement links TRBV5-1 to TRBJ2-2; 10 bases line up with TRBD1. Trimming at V came to 5 bases and at J to 6 bases, leaving 7 bases not matched to a gene. The CDR3 consists of 15 residues. Germline V lookup: CDR1 SGHRS, CDR2 YFSETQ. The full variable domain, completed using reference TRBV5-1 and TRBJ2-2, is KAGVTQTPRYLIKTRGQQVTLSCSPISGHRSVSWYQQTPGQGLQFLFEYFSETQRNKGNFPGRFSGRQFSNSRSEMNVSTLELGDSALYLCASRSGTGDAGELFFGEGSRLTVL.

This clone showed up just once. The chain links TRBV7-3 to TRBJ2-1, with TRBD2 matching 9 bases. The CDR3 is made up of 14 amino acids. The ends lost 5 bases at V and 4 bases at J; junction bases unmatched: 3. The germline V gene encodes CDR1 SGHTA and CDR2 FQGTGA. The CDR3 DNA is TGTGCCAGCAGCCAGACTAGCGGATACAATGAGCAGTTCTTC. It specifies CASSQTSGYNEQFF.

The V and J genes are TRBV11-3 and TRBJ2-3; D is possibly TRBD1 (6 bases). The CDR3 is 16 residues long. Deletions cut 2 bases from V and 0 bases from J, with 12 bases between. The germline gives CDR1 SGHNT, CDR2 YENEEA. The CDR3 spells CASSLPTGKSTDTQYF. The CDR3, as DNA: TGTGCCAGCAGCTTACCCACAGGGAAGAGCACAGATACGCAGTATTTT.

The chain links TRBV19 to TRBJ1-5; no definite D call. Germline V lookup: CDR1 LNHDA, CDR2 SQIVND (reference sequence). This CDR3 spans 15 amino acids. The V and J ends lost 3 bases and 0 bases respectively, with 9 bases between them. The DNA of the CDR3 is TGTGCCAGTAGTATGGAGGTAAATAGCAATCAGCCCCAGCATTTT. Its protein product is CASSMEVNSNQPQHF.

This sequence joins TRBV5-6 and TRBJ1-1; 8 bases line up with TRBD1. This CDR3 region has 15 residues. From germline, CDR1 is SGHDT and CDR2 YYEEEE. With V trimmed by 5 bases and J by 0 bases, 6 bases remained unmatched. CDR3: CASRETGGMNTEAFF. CDR3 in DNA: TGTGCCAGCAGGGAAACAGGGGGGATGAACACTGAAGCTTTCTTT. The variable domain in full, completed from reference TRBV5-6 and TRBJ1-1, reads DAGVTQSPTHLIKTRGQQVTLRCSPKSGHDTVSWYQQALGQGPQFIFQYYEEEERQRGNFPDRFSGHQFPNYSSELNVNALLLGDSALYLCASRETGGMNTEAFFGQGTRLTVV.

The V call is TRBV11-3, the J call TRBJ2-3; D is perhaps TRBD2 (6 bases). V was shortened by 1 base and J by 3 bases, with 8 bases between the two germline ends. The CDR3 consists of 14 residues. The germline CDR1 and CDR2 sequences are SGHNT and YENEEA. CDR3 nucleotide sequence: TGTGCCAGCAGCTTAGGGGGGAGGACAGATACGCAGTATTTT. The encoded protein is CASSLGGRTDTQYF.

This sequence joins TRBV15 and TRBJ2-5; 9 bases agree with TRBD2. After removal of 3 bases from V and 5 bases from J, the junction contained 1 base not matched to a gene. CDR3 length: 13 amino acids. Germline CDR1 reads LNHNV; CDR2 reads YYDKDF (reference sequence). The CDR3 spells CATSSLAGETQYF. The CDR3 DNA follows: TGTGCCACCAGCAGTCTAGCGGGGGAGACCCAGTACTTC.

The chain uses TRBV14 and TRBJ2-1; TRBD1 agrees at 8 bases. CDR1 is SGHDN, CDR2 FVKESK, per germline. Unmatched junction bases numbered 10, after V lost 4 bases and J lost 5 bases. The CDR3 contains 16 residues. CDR3 residues: CASSPPSGTGHNEQFF. The CDR3 region has the DNA TGTGCCAGCAGCCCACCGAGTGGGACAGGACACAATGAGCAGTTCTTC.